This is a list of T cell receptor beta chains from one sample in a study of T cells in localized non-small cell lung cancer. Libraries were prepared by immunoSEQ multiplex PCR; TCRdb keeps only in-frame clonotypes and omits some of them. The table includes 35,000 to 45,000 clones, roughly 86% detected once. The sequenced sample was peripheral blood, obtained before any cancer treatment. These receptors originate from a woman between 18 and 50 years old with stage III lung adenocarcinoma. The CDR3 runs from the conserved cysteine through the conserved F or W. D genes are given only for firm matches. Clone size is not always given. Where it is, it says once, few, many or a class for expanded clones.

d_call | j_call | clone_size | v_call | cdr3_nt | cdr3_aa
TRBD1 | TRBJ2-7 | NA | TRBV5-1 | TGCGCCAGCAGCACCGGGACAGGGTCCTTCTACGAGCAGTACTTC | CASSTGTGSFYEQYF
NA | TRBJ2-2 | NA | TRBV7-7 | TGTGCTAGCAGCCAAAACCCGGGGGCGCTTCTCAGTACCGGGGAGCTGTTTTTT | CASSQNPGALLSTGELFF
NA | TRBJ1-1 | NA | TRBV9 | TGTGCCAGCAGCGTAGTAAACGGGATGAACACTGAAGCTTTCTTT | CASSVVNGMNTEAFF
NA | TRBJ2-2 | NA | TRBV7-3 | TGTGCCAGCAGCCTCGGGACGAGCGGGGAGCTGTTTTTT | CASSLGTSGELFF
NA | TRBJ2-6 | NA | TRBV21-1 | TGTGCCAGCAGCTCCCCCTACTGCCCTTCTGGGGCCAACGTCCTGACTTTC | CASSSPYCPSGANVLTF
NA | TRBJ1-1 | NA | TRBV4-1 | TGCGCCAGCAGCCAAGCTCCGTCCACCCGTGACAGGCCCACTGAAGCTTTCTTT | CASSQAPSTRDRPTEAFF
NA | TRBJ1-3 | once | TRBV7-2 | TGTGCCAGCAGCTTAGCGGGGGGAACTGGAAACACCATATATTTT | CASSLAGGTGNTIYF
TRBD1 | TRBJ1-6 | NA | TRBV5-4 | TGTGCCAGCAGCCCACAAACAGGGGATAATTCACCCCTCCACTTT | CASSPQTGDNSPLHF
NA | TRBJ1-5 | few | TRBV18 | TGTGCCAGCTCCCAACAGGGAGGCGGTCAGCCCCAGCATTTT | CASSQQGGGQPQHF
NA | TRBJ1-4 | NA | TRBV5-1 | TGCGCCAGCAGCCGGTTGGGCAGGGGAACTAATGAAAAACTGTTTTTT | CASSRLGRGTNEKLFF
NA | TRBJ2-3 | NA | TRBV7-2 | TGTGCCAGCAGCTTTAATAGGGGGGGCCTAGGTACGCAGTATTTT | CASSFNRGGLGTQYF
NA | TRBJ1-2 | NA | TRBV2 | TGTGCCAGCAGCGATTTCACAGGGATCCGTAACTATGGCTACACCTTC | CASSDFTGIRNYGYTF
NA | TRBJ1-2 | NA | TRBV7-8 | TGTGCCAGCAGCTTAGTTCCTTCAGGGGCAAACTATGGCTACACCTTC | CASSLVPSGANYGYTF
NA | TRBJ2-1 | NA | TRBV11-3 | TGTGCCAGCAGCTCGAGGGGGGGCCCCTACAATGAGCAGTTCTTC | CASSSRGGPYNEQFF
NA | TRBJ1-2 | NA | TRBV6-1 | TGTGCCAGCGGTCCCCAGGGCCTAGGTGGCTACACCTTC | CASGPQGLGGYTF
NA | TRBJ2-1 | few | TRBV19 | TGTGCCAGTAGTATAGCCAGCCCGTCGGCGTTCGGTAGCAATGAGCAGTTCTTC | CASSIASPSAFGSNEQFF
NA | TRBJ1-5 | few | TRBV21-1 | TGTGCCAGCAGCAAATTTTGCAGGAGGGACGTTAGCAATCAGCCCCAGCATTTT | CASSKFCRRDVSNQPQHF
NA | TRBJ1-1 | NA | TRBV9 | TGTGCCAGCAGCAGGACCGGGACTGAAGCTTTCTTT | CASSRTGTEAFF
NA | TRBJ2-7 | NA | TRBV19 | TGTGCCAGTAGTCCTCGGGGGCAGGCCTACCGCTACGAGCAGTACTTC | CASSPRGQAYRYEQYF
NA | TRBJ1-5 | NA | TRBV7-9 | TGTGCCAGCAGCTCGGGGCCAAGGGGAGGTAATCAGCCCCAGCATTTT | CASSSGPRGGNQPQHF
NA | TRBJ1-1 | NA | TRBV25-1 | TGTGCCAGCAGTGAAGGGCTGAACACTGAAGCTTTCTTT | CASSEGLNTEAFF